The rows below give T cell receptor beta chains drawn from one sample of a study of blood T cell repertoires in COVID-19. The assay was immunoSEQ multiplex PCR, and TCRdb's table has in-frame clones only and misses some. The table lists about 110,000 clones, about 70% of them singletons. Sequencing was performed on peripheral blood. The receptors shown here come from a woman aged 55 to 70 with acute or convalescent COVID-19. The CDR3 runs from the conserved cysteine through the conserved F or W. Clone size is stated in some rows and not others, as once, few, many or a class when expanded.

NA	TRBV19	TRBJ2-3	CASSTGQTVTDTQYF
NA	TRBV9	TRBJ2-7	CASSVSGGPAEEQYF
NA	TRBV7-2	TRBJ2-1	CASSLAHGGPYNEQFF
NA	TRBV10-3	TRBJ2-7	CAITREKTQFSGEQYF
NA	TRBV30	TRBJ1-1	CAWSLTGIGGSEAFF
NA	TRBV28	TRBJ2-7	CASSLFGTGGTYEQYF
few	TRBV7-9	TRBJ1-2	CASSLVSVPYGYTF
few	TRBV27	TRBJ1-6	CASSIKLINRTGGFNYNSPLHF
NA	TRBV6-5	TRBJ1-5	CASTATGYRQPQHF
NA	TRBV15	TRBJ2-7	CATSREQGYEQYF
NA	TRBV18	TRBJ1-5	CASSATGQGNQPQHF
NA	TRBV28	TRBJ2-7	CASSYEGSYEQYF
NA	TRBV29-1	TRBJ2-1	CSGGTGVEQFF
NA	TRBV9	TRBJ2-2	CASSKAGREVTGELFF
few	TRBV6-5	TRBJ1-6	CASSYEGLRNSPLHF
NA	TRBV7-2	TRBJ2-5	CASSLDYQETQYF
NA	TRBV9	TRBJ1-4	CASSVGQFGTTNEKLFF
NA	TRBV19	TRBJ1-2	CASSIGLDTGYGYTF
NA	TRBV6-1	TRBJ1-2	CASGGGGLIGTNGYTF
NA	TRBV4-1	TRBJ2-3	CASSRWGLAGFTDTQYF
few	TRBV12-3/TRBV12-4	TRBJ1-2	CASRISGGGYTF
few	TRBV5-1	TRBJ1-1	CASSSTLNTEAFF
few	TRBV10-3	TRBJ1-5	CAISAGREGQPQHF
NA	TRBV6-5	TRBJ1-5	CASSYDRWQPQHF
NA	TRBV4-2	TRBJ2-7	CASSRDPQGREQYF
NA	TRBV7-9	TRBJ1-2	CASSLGSRTGRSGGYTF
NA	TRBV12-3/TRBV12-4	TRBJ1-1	CASSQQENTEAFF
NA	TRBV10-3	TRBJ2-1	CAISGGDVQNEQFF